Only one count was recorded for the clone carrying this TCR beta chain. As yet, its antigen is unknown. CD8 cells classed as naive were CD45RO-negative and positively selected for CCR7, excluding terminally differentiated effector memory CD45RA+ cells. Each of the donors was a healthy adult who was HIV-negative and had not had a recent acute infection or vaccination. The V and J ends lost 3 bases and 6 bases, in that order; junction bases with no gene match: 5. CDR1 and CDR2 (germline): LNHNV, YYDKDF (reference sequence). The CDR3 loop spans 15 amino acids. These data come from a study of shared clonotypes between healthy human individuals. As for the study in general: CD8 memory received one plate per donor, CD8 naive two, CD4 memory three and CD4 naive three.

TCRdb keeps only in-frame clones here, not all; method: immunoSEQ multiplex PCR. The table has around 600,000 clones, 95% to 98% seen once. Points from the study as a whole: Relative to clonotypes present in all four donors, those not shared had lower generation probabilities.

The source of this sequence is a man aged 25 to 45 in good health. Sequences were obtained from naive CD8+ T cells sorted from blood. The chain is built from TRBV15 and TRBJ2-1; TRBD2 matches 10 bases. CDR3 region: CATSRFPSGGNEQFF. CDR3 nucleotide sequence: TGTGCCACCAGCAGGTTCCCTAGCGGGGGCAATGAGCAGTTCTTC.